This T cell receptor (beta chain) was profiled in a study of immune heterogeneity within non-small cell lung tumors. Template input was genomic DNA from bulk tumor (about 600 ng per sample). Surgical sampling yielded several biopsies per primary tumor (spaced far apart). Curative surgery was performed on patients who had untreated, newly diagnosed non-small cell lung cancer. Donors were newly diagnosed non-small cell lung cancer patients having surgery with curative intent. With regard to this clonotype: Its antigen is not identified. No conserved phenylalanine or tryptophan ends this CDR3, so it is likely a read error. Because the CDR3's place on the DNA is in doubt, the DNA is left out and the CDR3 is given as listed by TCRdb.

Per the germline V gene, CDR1 is MNHNS and CDR2 is SASEGT. The CDR3 length equals 18 residues, ends included. Amplification of TCR beta CDR3 was performed by multiplex PCR with 32 V and 13 J primers. TCRdb re-analysed the multiplex PCR reads in MiXCR, keeping a single row per CDR3 protein. Among fewer than 10,000 distinct CDR3 sequences listed, around 29% were seen once. Broader study findings: High-frequency clones unique to single sites coexisted with identical dominant CDR3 beta clonotypes that recurred across tumor sites within a patient.

The chain has TRBV6-1 and TRBJ2-3; the table's TRBD2 call for D was not verified on the DNA. The clonotype comes from a man aged 55-75 years with non-small cell lung cancer. The sequenced sample consisted of lung tumor tissue. The CDR3 region is CASSTLRTSSVHEQYFGP.